This record concerns one T cell receptor beta chain sequence. Its antigen is undetermined. Time point specified: newly diagnosed, previously untreated cHL patient sample. The CD8+ T cells came from thawed PBMCs through magnetic negative selection. The study compared against PBMCs from newly diagnosed, untreated classical Hodgkin lymphoma. This entry is derived from a study of PD-1 blockade in classical Hodgkin lymphoma. Findings of the study overall: Repertoires differed for reasons still undefined, possibly disease activity or prior therapy. Newly diagnosed patients had baseline TCR diversity that was reportedly lower than that of healthy donors.

The assay was immunoSEQ multiplex PCR, and TCRdb's table has in-frame clones only and misses some. The data show approximately 14,000 clones, with roughly nine tenths seen just once and around 5% held by the top ten. The J segment lost 4 bases and the V segment lost 9 bases, leaving 10 bases of the junction unmatched. CDR1 and CDR2 from the germline V gene are LNHDA and SQIVND (reference sequence). This CDR3 spans 14 amino acids. The sequence came from a human donor with classical Hodgkin lymphoma. The sequenced material came from CD8+ T cells from blood. The rearrangement links TRBV19 to TRBJ2-3, with 7 bases identical to TRBD2. The CDR3 bases are TGTGCCAGCTCGGCCGGTAGCGGGCCAGATACGCAGTATTTT. Its protein product is CASSAGSGPDTQYF.